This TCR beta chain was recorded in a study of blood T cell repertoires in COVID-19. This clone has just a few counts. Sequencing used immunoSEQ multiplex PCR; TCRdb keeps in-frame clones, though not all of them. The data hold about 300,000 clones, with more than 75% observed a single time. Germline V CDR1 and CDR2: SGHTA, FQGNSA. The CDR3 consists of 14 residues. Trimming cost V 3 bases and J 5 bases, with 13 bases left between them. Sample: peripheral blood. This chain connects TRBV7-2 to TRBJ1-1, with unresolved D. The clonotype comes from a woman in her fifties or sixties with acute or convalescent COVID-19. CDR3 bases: TGTGCCAGCAGCTTGTTTTTCCGGGAAACTGAAGCTTTCTTT. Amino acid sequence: CASSLFFRETEAFF.